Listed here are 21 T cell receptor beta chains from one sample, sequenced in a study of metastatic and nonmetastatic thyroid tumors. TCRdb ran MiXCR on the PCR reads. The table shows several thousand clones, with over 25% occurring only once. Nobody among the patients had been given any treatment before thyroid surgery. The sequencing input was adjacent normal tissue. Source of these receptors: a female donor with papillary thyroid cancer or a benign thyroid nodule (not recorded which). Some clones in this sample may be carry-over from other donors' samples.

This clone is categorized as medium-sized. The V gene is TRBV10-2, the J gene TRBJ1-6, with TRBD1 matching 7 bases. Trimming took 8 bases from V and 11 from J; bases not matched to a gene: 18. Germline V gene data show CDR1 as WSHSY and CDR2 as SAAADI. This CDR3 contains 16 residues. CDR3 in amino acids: CASLRTQGPLGTPLHF. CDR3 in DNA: TGCGCCAGCCTAAGAACACAGGGGCCCTTAGGAACACCCCTCCACTTT.

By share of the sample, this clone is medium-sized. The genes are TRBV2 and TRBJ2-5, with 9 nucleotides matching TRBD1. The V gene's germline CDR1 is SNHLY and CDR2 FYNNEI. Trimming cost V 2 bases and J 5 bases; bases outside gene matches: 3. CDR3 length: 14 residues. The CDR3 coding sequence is TGTGCCAGCAGTGAAACAGGGGGCGGGGAGACCCAGTACTTC. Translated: CASSETGGGETQYF. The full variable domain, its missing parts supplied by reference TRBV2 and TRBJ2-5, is EPEVTQTPSHQVTQMGQEVILRCVPISNHLYFYWYRQILGQKVEFLVSFYNNEISEKSEIFDDQFSVERPDGSNFTLKIRSTKLEDSAMYFCASSETGGGETQYFGPGTRLLVL.

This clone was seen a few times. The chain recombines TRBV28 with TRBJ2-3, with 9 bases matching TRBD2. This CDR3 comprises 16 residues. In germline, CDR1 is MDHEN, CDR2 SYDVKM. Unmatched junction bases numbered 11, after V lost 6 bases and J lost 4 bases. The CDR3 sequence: CASRRGVREGPDTQYF. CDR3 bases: TGTGCCAGCAGGAGAGGGGTGCGGGAGGGCCCAGATACGCAGTATTTT.

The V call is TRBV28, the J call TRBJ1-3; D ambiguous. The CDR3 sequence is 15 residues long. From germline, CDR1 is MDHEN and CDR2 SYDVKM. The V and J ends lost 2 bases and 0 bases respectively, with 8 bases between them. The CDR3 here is CASSLGVFSGNTIYF. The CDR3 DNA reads TGTGCCAGCAGTTTAGGGGTCTTCTCTGGAAACACCATATATTTT.

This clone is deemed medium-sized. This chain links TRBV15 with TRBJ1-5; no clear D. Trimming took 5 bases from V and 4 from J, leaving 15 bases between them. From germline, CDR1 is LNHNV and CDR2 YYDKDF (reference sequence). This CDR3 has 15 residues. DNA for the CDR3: TGTGCCACCAGCCTGGCCCGAGGACGGAATCAGCCCCAGCATTTT. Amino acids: CATSLARGRNQPQHF. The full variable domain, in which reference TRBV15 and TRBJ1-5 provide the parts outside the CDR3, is DAMVIQNPRYQVTQFGKPVTLSCSQTLNHNVMYWYQQKSSQAPKLLFHYYDKDFNNEADTPDNFQSRRPNTSFCFLDIRSPGLGDTAMYLCATSLARGRNQPQHFGDGTRLSIL.

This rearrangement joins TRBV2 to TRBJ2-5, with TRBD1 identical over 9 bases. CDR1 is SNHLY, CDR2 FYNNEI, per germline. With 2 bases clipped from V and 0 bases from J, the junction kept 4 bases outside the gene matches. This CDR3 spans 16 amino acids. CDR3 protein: CASSETGGRDQETQYF. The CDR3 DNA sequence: TGTGCCAGCAGTGAAACAGGGGGCCGTGACCAAGAGACCCAGTACTTC.

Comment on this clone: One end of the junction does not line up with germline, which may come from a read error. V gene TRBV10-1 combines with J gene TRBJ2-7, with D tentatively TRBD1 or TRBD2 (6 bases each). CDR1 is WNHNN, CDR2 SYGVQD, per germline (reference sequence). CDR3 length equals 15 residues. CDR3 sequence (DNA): TGCGCAAGCAGTGAAGGCGGGACACTGTCCTACGAGAAGTACTTC. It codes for CASSEGGTLSYEKYF.

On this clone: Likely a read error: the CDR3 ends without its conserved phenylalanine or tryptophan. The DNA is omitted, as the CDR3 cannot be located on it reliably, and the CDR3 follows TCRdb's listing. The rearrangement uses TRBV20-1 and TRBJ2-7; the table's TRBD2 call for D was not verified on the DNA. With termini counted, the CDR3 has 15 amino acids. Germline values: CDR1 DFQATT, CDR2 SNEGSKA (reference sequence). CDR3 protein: CSARGASGQTYEQCI.

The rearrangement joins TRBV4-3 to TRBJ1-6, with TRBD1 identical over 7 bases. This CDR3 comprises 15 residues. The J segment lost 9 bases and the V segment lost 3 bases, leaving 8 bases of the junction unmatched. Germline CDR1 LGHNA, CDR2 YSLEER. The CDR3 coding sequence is TGCGCCAGCAGCCAGGAACAAAGACAGGGTTCACCCCTCCACTTT. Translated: CASSQEQRQGSPLHF.

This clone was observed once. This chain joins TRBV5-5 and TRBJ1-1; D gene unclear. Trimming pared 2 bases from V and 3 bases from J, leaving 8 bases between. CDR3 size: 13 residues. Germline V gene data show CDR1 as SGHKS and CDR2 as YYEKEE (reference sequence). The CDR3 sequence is CASSLWGHTEAFF. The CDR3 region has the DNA TGTGCCAGCAGCTTATGGGGTCACACTGAAGCTTTCTTT. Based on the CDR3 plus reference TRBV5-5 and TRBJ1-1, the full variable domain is DAGVTQSPTHLIKTRGQQVTLRCSPISGHKSVSWYQQVLGQGPQFIFQYYEKEERGRGNFPDRFSARQFPNYSSELNVNALLLGDSALYLCASSLWGHTEAFFGQGTRLTVV.

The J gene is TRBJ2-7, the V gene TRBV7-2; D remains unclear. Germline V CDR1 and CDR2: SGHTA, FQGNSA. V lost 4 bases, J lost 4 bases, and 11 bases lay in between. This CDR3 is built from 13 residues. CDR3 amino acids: CASSSNPLYEQYF. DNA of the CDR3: TGTGCCAGCAGCTCCAACCCCCTGTACGAGCAGTACTTC.

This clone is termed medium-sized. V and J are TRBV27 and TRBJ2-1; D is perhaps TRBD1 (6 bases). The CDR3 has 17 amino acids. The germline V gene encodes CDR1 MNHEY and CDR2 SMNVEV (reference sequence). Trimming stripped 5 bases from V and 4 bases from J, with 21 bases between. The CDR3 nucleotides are TGTGCCAGCAGTCCGGACGGACAGCTTGGCTTATACAATGAGCAGTTCTTC. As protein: CASSPDGQLGLYNEQFF.

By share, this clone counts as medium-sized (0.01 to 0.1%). CDR3 loop: CSASRLLSYTDTQYF. The CDR3 coding sequence is TGCAGTGCTAGCCGACTGTTGAGCTACACAGATACGCAGTATTTT. The chain uses TRBV20-1 and TRBJ2-3; no clear D gene. Trimming took 3 bases from V and 2 from J, leaving 15 bases between them. The CDR3 loop spans 15 amino acids. Germline CDR1 DFQATT, CDR2 SNEGSKA (reference sequence).

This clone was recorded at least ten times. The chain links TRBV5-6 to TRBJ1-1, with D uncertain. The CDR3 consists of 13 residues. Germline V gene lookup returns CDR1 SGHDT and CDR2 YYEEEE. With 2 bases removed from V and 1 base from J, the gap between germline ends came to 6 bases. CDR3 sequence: CASSFPGNTEAFF. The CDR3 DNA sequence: TGTGCCAGCAGCTTCCCCGGGAACACTGAAGCTTTCTTT.

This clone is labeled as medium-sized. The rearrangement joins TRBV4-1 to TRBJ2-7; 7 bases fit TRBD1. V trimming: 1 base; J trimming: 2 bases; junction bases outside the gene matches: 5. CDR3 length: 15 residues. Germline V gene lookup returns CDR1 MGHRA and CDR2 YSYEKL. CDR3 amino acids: CASSQAPGQPYEQYF. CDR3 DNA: TGCGCCAGCAGCCAAGCTCCGGGACAGCCCTACGAGCAGTACTTC.

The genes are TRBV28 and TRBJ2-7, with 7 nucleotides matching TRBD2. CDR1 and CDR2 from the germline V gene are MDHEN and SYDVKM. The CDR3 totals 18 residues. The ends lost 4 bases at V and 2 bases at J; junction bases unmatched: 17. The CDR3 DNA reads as TGTGCCAGCAGTTCCCCCGCTAGCGGACGCCCAACACCCTACGAGCAGTACTTC. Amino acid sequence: CASSSPASGRPTPYEQYF.

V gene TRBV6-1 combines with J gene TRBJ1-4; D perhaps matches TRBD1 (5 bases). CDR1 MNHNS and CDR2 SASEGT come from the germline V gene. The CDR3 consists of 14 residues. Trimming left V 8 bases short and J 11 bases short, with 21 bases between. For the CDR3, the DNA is TGTGCCAGCGGGGTGGGGGTCACAAGTGAGAAACTGTTTTTT. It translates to CASGVGVTSEKLFF.

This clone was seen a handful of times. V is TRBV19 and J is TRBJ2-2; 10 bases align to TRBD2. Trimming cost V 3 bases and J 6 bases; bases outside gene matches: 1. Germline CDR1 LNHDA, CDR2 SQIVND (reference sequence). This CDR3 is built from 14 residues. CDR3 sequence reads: CASSITSGAGELFF. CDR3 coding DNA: TGTGCCAGTAGTATTACTAGCGGGGCCGGGGAGCTGTTTTTT.

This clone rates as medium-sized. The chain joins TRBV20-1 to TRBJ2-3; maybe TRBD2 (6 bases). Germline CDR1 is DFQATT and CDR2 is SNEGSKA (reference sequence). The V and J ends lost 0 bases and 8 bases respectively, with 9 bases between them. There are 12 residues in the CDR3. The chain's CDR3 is CSARDPAGTQYF. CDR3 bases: TGCAGTGCTAGAGACCCAGCGGGTACGCAGTATTTT.

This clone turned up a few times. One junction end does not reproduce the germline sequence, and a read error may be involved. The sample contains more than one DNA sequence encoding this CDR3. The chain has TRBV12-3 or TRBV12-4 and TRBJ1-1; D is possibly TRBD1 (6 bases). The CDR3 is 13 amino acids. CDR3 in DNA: TGTGCCAGCAGATTACAGGGTAACACGGAAGCTTTCTTT. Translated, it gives CASRLQGNTEAFF.

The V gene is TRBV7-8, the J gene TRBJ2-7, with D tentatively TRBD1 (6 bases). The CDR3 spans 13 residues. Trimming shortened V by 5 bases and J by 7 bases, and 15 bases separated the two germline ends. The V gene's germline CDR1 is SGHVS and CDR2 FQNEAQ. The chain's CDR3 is CASSVEGTREQYF. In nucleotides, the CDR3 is TGTGCCAGCAGCGTTGAGGGGACAAGGGAGCAGTACTTC.